These 4 T cell receptor beta chains originate from one sample sequenced in a study of neoadjuvant nivolumab and ipilimumab in lung cancer. The protocol was immunoSEQ multiplex PCR, while the TCRdb copy is restricted to in-frame clones and leaves out a portion. The sample lists fewer than 35,000 clones; 92% were seen once. The source was peripheral blood, collected after neoadjuvant nivolumab, alone or with ipilimumab, at or shortly before surgery. The receptors derive from an adult with non-small cell lung cancer.

The chain carries TRBV9 and TRBJ2-5, with 8 bases aligning to TRBD2. There are 15 residues in the CDR3. V lost 5 bases to trimming and J lost 1 base; unmatched junction nucleotides: 7. Germline CDR1 reads SGDLS; CDR2 reads YYNGEE. The CDR3: CASSPSGRSQETQYF. The CDR3 coding sequence is TGTGCCAGCAGTCCTAGCGGGCGGTCCCAAGAGACCCAGTACTTC. Full variable domain (missing parts from reference TRBV9 and TRBJ2-5): DSGVTQTPKHLITATGQRVTLRCSPRSGDLSVYWYQQSLDQGLQFLIQYYNGEERAKGNILERFSAQQFPDLHSELNLSSLELGDSALYFCASSPSGRSQETQYFGPGTRLLVL.

The CDR3 nucleotides read TGTGCCAGCAGTGAACCATGGGAGCCCCGGTACAATGAGCAGTTCTTC. The encoded protein is CASSEPWEPRYNEQFF. The chain joins TRBV6-1 to TRBJ2-1; D may be TRBD2 (5 bases). V was clipped by 2 bases and J by 4 bases, with 15 bases between them. Per germline, CDR1 MNHNS and CDR2 SASEGT. The CDR3 extends over 16 amino acids.

This rearrangement joins TRBV2 to TRBJ2-1, with D uncertain. Germline loops: CDR1 SNHLY, CDR2 FYNNEI. The CDR3 loop spans 16 amino acids. Trimming took 2 bases from V and 7 from J, leaving 18 bases between them. The CDR3 loop is CASSESGPVSGNEQFF. The CDR3 bases are TGTGCCAGCAGTGAATCTGGTCCGGTCTCAGGTAATGAGCAGTTCTTC.

This chain links TRBV25-1 with TRBJ2-3, with 14 bases lining up with TRBD2. The germline V gene has CDR1 MGHDK and CDR2 SYGVNS. J gave up 5 bases and V 3 bases, and 10 bases lay outside the gene matches. There are 18 residues in the CDR3. The CDR3 reads CASSDRYGTSGRLDTQYF. For the CDR3, the DNA is TGTGCCAGCAGTGACCGCTATGGGACTAGCGGGAGATTAGATACGCAGTATTTT.